This entry lists 10 T cell receptor beta chains sequenced from one sample in a study of cytomegalovirus exposure and HLA in healthy donors. The PCR made use of 60 Vbeta and 13 Jbeta primers. Profiled with immunoSEQ multiplex PCR; TCRdb holds only in-frame clones, not every one. The sample comprises 200,000 to 250,000 clones, 82% of which are singletons, and 2.7% rests with the top ten. Material: PBMCs. These receptors were collected from a middle-aged woman in good health and CMV-seronegative.

This chain connects TRBV28 to TRBJ1-5, with 7 bases lining up with TRBD1. V was pared by 8 bases and J by 7 bases, with 14 bases of the junction left unmatched. Germline lookup yields CDR1 MDHEN and CDR2 SYDVKM. This CDR3 is built from 15 residues. CDR3 in DNA: TGTGCCAGCCGGTACCGACGACAGGGCCGACAGCCCCAGCATTTT. Protein sequence: CASRYRRQGRQPQHF.

The chain uses TRBV30 and TRBJ1-2; D remains ambiguous. Germline V gene data show CDR1 as GTSNPN and CDR2 as SVGIG (reference sequence). Trimming pared 4 bases from V and 8 bases from J, leaving 14 bases between. The CDR3 extends over 12 amino acids. The CDR3 protein is CAWTTSRYGYTF. The CDR3 DNA follows: TGTGCCTGGACCACTTCGCGGTACGGCTACACCTTC.

This clone appeared a few times. This rearrangement joins TRBV21-1 to TRBJ2-7; no DNA check was done on the table's D call, TRBD2. TRBV21-1 is tagged as a pseudogene. The CDR3 extends over 15 amino acids. The CDR3, as DNA: TGTGCCAGCATGTGGACTAGCGGAAACTCCTACGAGCAGTACTTC. Encoded protein: CASMWTSGNSYEQYF.

The chain is built from TRBV19 and TRBJ1-2; 9 bases are shared with TRBD1. The CDR3 spans 14 residues. Germline CDR1 reads LNHDA; CDR2 reads SQIVND (reference sequence). V lost 10 bases and J lost 6; bases outside the gene matches: 12. The CDR3 protein is CATKAGQGPNGYTF. In DNA form, the CDR3 reads TGTGCCACTAAGGCGGGACAGGGCCCCAATGGCTACACCTTC.

Here the CDR3 reads CASSLATSGSLGDTQYF. In nucleotides, the CDR3 is TGTGCCAGCAGCTTAGCGACTAGCGGGAGTTTGGGGGATACGCAGTATTTT. The J gene is TRBJ2-3, the V gene TRBV7-9; the match to TRBD2 covers 12 bases. CDR1 SEHNR and CDR2 FQNEAQ come from the germline V gene (reference sequence). The junction had 7 bases not matched to a gene; V was cut back by 0 bases and J by 6 bases. CDR3 length: 17 residues.

The rearrangement uses TRBV6-1 and TRBJ1-1; D is undetermined. Germline V gene sequence: CDR1 MNHNS, CDR2 SASEGT. V was cut by 2 bases and J by 10 bases, with 20 bases left in between. The CDR3 sequence is 15 residues long. Here the CDR3 reads CASSELRNVIGAAFF. The CDR3 DNA is TGTGCCAGCAGTGAACTCCGGAATGTTATTGGAGCAGCTTTCTTT.

The chain is built from TRBV5-6 and TRBJ1-2; perhaps TRBD1 as D (6 bases). Germline V gene data show CDR1 as SGHDT and CDR2 as YYEEEE. Trimming cost V 4 bases and J 2 bases, with 18 bases left between them. There are 16 residues in the CDR3. As DNA, the CDR3 is TGTGCCAGCAGCCAATCGACAGGAGAAAGGAACTATGGCTACACCTTC. It translates to CASSQSTGERNYGYTF. The full variable domain, its missing parts supplied by reference TRBV5-6 and TRBJ1-2, is DAGVTQSPTHLIKTRGQQVTLRCSPKSGHDTVSWYQQALGQGPQFIFQYYEEEERQRGNFPDRFSGHQFPNYSSELNVNALLLGDSALYLCASSQSTGERNYGYTFGSGTRLTVV.

The chain is built from TRBV9 and TRBJ2-3; D is possibly TRBD2 (7 bases). The V end lost 3 bases, the J end lost 2 bases, and 16 bases lay between the germline ends. Germline V gene data show CDR1 as SGDLS and CDR2 as YYNGEE. This CDR3 contains 16 residues. The CDR3 coding sequence is TGTGCCAGCAGCGATAGGGGGGGGCCTCCCACAGATACGCAGTATTTT. Its translation is CASSDRGGPPTDTQYF. The full variable domain, with the rest looked up from reference TRBV9 and TRBJ2-3, is DSGVTQTPKHLITATGQRVTLRCSPRSGDLSVYWYQQSLDQGLQFLIQYYNGEERAKGNILERFSAQQFPDLHSELNLSSLELGDSALYFCASSDRGGPPTDTQYFGPGTRLTVL.

CDR3 residues: CASTPGVAGLRV. The CDR3 bases are TGTGCCAGCACCCCCGGGGTAGCGGGGCTGAGAGTC. The gene calls are TRBV6-6 and TRBJ2-7; 8 bases align to TRBD2. The germline V gene has CDR1 MNHNY and CDR2 SVGAGI (reference sequence). The CDR3 is 12 amino acids.

The chain has TRBV9 and TRBJ2-1, with 7 bases matching TRBD1. CDR3 length: 15 amino acids. Germline V CDR1 and CDR2: SGDLS, YYNGEE. V was clipped by 3 bases and J by 7 bases; unmatched bases: 10. Here the CDR3 reads CASSAAQGLGNEQFF. For the CDR3, the DNA is TGTGCCAGCAGCGCAGCACAGGGGCTTGGGAATGAGCAGTTCTTC.